A single sample gave rise to the 22 T cell receptor beta chains below, sequenced in a study of molecular identifiers for immune sequencing clone quantification. Each CDR3 protein gets one entry after TCRdb re-called the PCR reads with MiXCR. The sample records roughly 86,000 distinct CDR3 sequences, under 20% being singletons. The sequenced sample consisted of naive CD8+ T cells from blood, with Jurkat cell RNA spiked in. Subset described: FACS-sorted CD8+CD4-CCR7+CD45RA+ naive T cells. The receptors were gathered from a human donor in good health. Some libraries in this study had Jurkat cell RNA spiked in.

This clonotype was observed at least ten times. The rearrangement links TRBV27 to TRBJ2-7, with D tentatively TRBD1 (6 bases). The length of the CDR3 is 14 residues. V lost 5 bases and J 7 bases, leaving 18 bases between the germline ends. CDR1 and CDR2 (germline): MNHEY, SMNVEV (reference sequence). This CDR3 is CASSPMTGLGEQYF. The CDR3, as DNA: TGTGCCAGCAGTCCGATGACAGGACTGGGAGAGCAGTACTTC.

This clonotype was recorded many times. The gene calls are TRBV2 and TRBJ1-2, with TRBD1 identical over 8 bases. CDR1 and CDR2 (germline): SNHLY, FYNNEI. The junction had 1 base not matched to a gene; V was cut back by 1 base and J by 3 bases. The CDR3 is 14 amino acids. Here the CDR3 DNA reads TGTGCCAGCAGTGAAGGGACAGGGTACTATGGCTACACCTTC. As protein: CASSEGTGYYGYTF.

This clonotype came up once. The chain employs TRBV7-9 and TRBJ2-5; 7 bases are shared with TRBD2. In germline, CDR1 is SEHNR, CDR2 FQNEAQ (reference sequence). The CDR3 loop spans 11 amino acids. V was clipped by 6 bases and J by 9 bases; unmatched bases: 4. The CDR3 region has the DNA TGTGCCAGCAGTGCTGCGGGAGCCCAGTACTTC. Translating gives CASSAAGAQYF.

This clonotype was recorded at least ten times. The rearrangement links TRBV7-9 to TRBJ2-3; D is ambiguous. The CDR3 consists of 14 residues. Germline-derived CDR1 and CDR2 are SEHNR and FQNEAQ (reference sequence). Trimming removed 6 bases at V and 6 bases at J, with 16 bases between. The CDR3 DNA reads as TGTGCCAGCAGTCCCCCGTGGCCCAGGGATACGCAGTATTTT. Protein sequence: CASSPPWPRDTQYF. Drawing the rest from reference TRBV7-9 and TRBJ2-3, the complete variable domain is DTGVSQNPRHKITKRGQNVTFRCDPISEHNRLYWYRQTLGQGPEFLTYFQNEAQLEKSRLLSDRFSAERPKGSFSTLEIQRTEQGDSAMYLCASSPPWPRDTQYFGPGTRLTVL.

This clonotype was seen a few times. The chain recombines TRBV11-2 with TRBJ2-1, with 11 bases that match TRBD2. Germline CDR1 and CDR2: SGHAT and FQNNGV. Trimming took 2 bases from V and 5 from J; bases not matched to a gene: 5. The CDR3 consists of 16 residues. Here the CDR3 reads CASSLYLAGGDNEQFF. The CDR3 DNA reads TGTGCCAGCAGCTTATACCTAGCGGGGGGAGACAATGAGCAGTTCTTC.

As concerns this clonotype: This clone may be a read error of a much larger clone one base away. This chain uses TRBV19 with TRBJ2-2; no clear D. The CDR3 is made up of 13 amino acids. Trimming left V 3 bases short and J 6 bases short, with 8 bases between. CDR1 and CDR2 from the germline V gene are LNHDA and SQIVND (reference sequence). This CDR3 reads CASSIRGAGELFF. CDR3 nucleotides: TGTGCCAGTAGTATTAGAGGTGCCGGGGAGCTGTTTTTT.

A word on this clonotype: One base away lies a much larger clone, so this may be a sequencing read error. The rearrangement joins TRBV19 to TRBJ2-7; 7 nucleotides match TRBD1. V gave up 1 base and J gave up 6 bases; unmatched junction bases: 12. The CDR3 is made up of 16 amino acids. Germline CDR1 reads LNHDA; CDR2 reads SQIVND (reference sequence). CDR3 protein: CASSIVGTVDLCEQYF. The CDR3 DNA sequence: TGTGCCAGTAGTATAGTTGGGACAGTGGACCTCTGCGAGCAGTACTTC.

This clonotype was recorded many times. The J gene is TRBJ2-1, the V gene TRBV19, with TRBD1 as a possible D gene (6 bases). CDR1 and CDR2 (germline): LNHDA, SQIVND (reference sequence). The CDR3 length is 15 residues. V lost 5 bases and J 0 bases, leaving 11 bases between the germline ends. CDR3 sequence: CASSLGGSSYNEQFF. CDR3 nucleotide sequence: TGTGCCAGTAGTCTTGGGGGCAGCTCCTACAATGAGCAGTTCTTC.

This clonotype occurred many times. The genes are TRBV6-5 and TRBJ2-2, with D possibly being TRBD1 (5 bases). V dropped 3 bases and J dropped 1 base, with 9 bases sitting between them. Looked up from germline, CDR1 is MNHEY and CDR2 is SVGAGI. This CDR3 region has 15 residues. This CDR3 reads CASSYAQGNTGELFF. The CDR3 region has the DNA TGTGCCAGCAGTTATGCCCAGGGGAACACCGGGGAGCTGTTTTTT.

In the case of this clonotype: A single base separates this from a much larger clone, so it may be a read error. The chain recombines TRBV13 with TRBJ2-3, with D perhaps TRBD1 (5 bases). The CDR3 extends over 15 amino acids. Germline CDR1 reads PRHDT; CDR2 reads FYEKMQ (reference sequence). As DNA, the CDR3 is TGTGTCAGCAGCATATGGGGCTATCCCACAGATACGCAGTATTTT. It translates to CVSSIWGYPTDTQYF. Variable domain in full (rest from reference TRBV13 and TRBJ2-3): AAGVIQSPRHLIKEKRETATLKCYPIPRHDTVYWYQQGPGQDPQFLISFYEKMQSDKGSIPDRFSAQQFSDYHSELNMSSLELGDSALYFCVSSIWGYPTDTQYFGPGTRLTVL.

This clonotype was picked up many times. The gene calls are TRBV6-5 and TRBJ2-7; D unresolved. V was clipped by 5 bases and J by 4 bases, with 12 bases between them. CDR1 and CDR2 (germline): MNHEY, SVGAGI. The CDR3 spans 13 residues. CDR3 amino acids: CASSPLGTYEQYF. CDR3 nucleotide sequence: TGTGCCAGCAGTCCACTGGGCACTTACGAGCAGTACTTC.

The table lists this clonotype with many counts. This chain links TRBV28 with TRBJ2-1; 9 bases match TRBD2. The J segment lost 10 bases and the V segment lost 5 bases, leaving 15 bases of the junction unmatched. The CDR3 totals 16 residues. CDR1 MDHEN and CDR2 SYDVKM come from the germline V gene. The CDR3 bases are TGTGCCAGCAGTCCATGGTCGGGACTAGCATTCGGCGAGCAGTTCTTC. Protein: CASSPWSGLAFGEQFF.

In its sample, this clonotype was seen many times. J is TRBJ2-7 and V is TRBV20-1, with D possibly TRBD2 on 5 matching bases. The CDR3 has 15 amino acids. Germline-derived CDR1 and CDR2 are DFQATT and SNEGSKA (reference sequence). V was cut by 0 bases and J by 3 bases, with 15 bases left in between. CDR3 in DNA: TGCAGTGCTAGAGATCGGGGTTCTGGAATCTACGAGCAGTACTTC. Amino acid sequence: CSARDRGSGIYEQYF.

This clonotype was picked up many times. This rearrangement joins TRBV20-1 to TRBJ2-2; TRBD1 aligns across 9 bases. With 2 bases clipped from V and 5 bases from J, the junction kept 9 bases outside the gene matches. The CDR3 is 16 amino acids. The germline V gene encodes CDR1 DFQATT and CDR2 SNEGSKA (reference sequence). The CDR3 region has the DNA TGCAGTGCTAGAAATCCGGGACAGGGTTTGACCGGGGAGCTGTTTTTT. It codes for CSARNPGQGLTGELFF.

This clonotype came up a few times. A much larger clone is a single base away; this may be a read error. The chain combines TRBV5-4 with TRBJ2-1, with 9 bases identical to TRBD1. The CDR3 consists of 15 residues. Germline trimming cut 1 base from V and 7 bases from J; bases unmatched to any gene: 6. Germline V gene sequence: CDR1 SGHNT, CDR2 YYREEE (reference sequence). The CDR3 nucleotides read TGTGCCAGCAGCTTGAGACAGGGGGTTCGAAATGAGCAGTTCTTC. Its protein is CASSLRQGVRNEQFF.

Many counts were recorded for this clonotype. The V and J genes are TRBV7-2 and TRBJ2-1; 7 nucleotides agree with TRBD2. The germline V gene has CDR1 SGHTA and CDR2 FQGNSA. The CDR3 consists of 15 residues. V lost 1 base and J lost 0; bases outside the gene matches: 0. In nucleotides, the CDR3 is TGTGCCAGCAGCTTAGGGGGGGGCTCCTACAATGAGCAGTTCTTC. This translates into CASSLGGGSYNEQFF.

This clonotype was detected many times. CDR3 sequence: CSVELADVTDTQYF. The CDR3 DNA follows: TGCAGCGTTGAACTAGCGGATGTCACAGATACGCAGTATTTT. The chain joins TRBV29-1 to TRBJ2-3; 7 positions agree with TRBD2. From germline, CDR1 is SQVTM and CDR2 ANQGSEA. The CDR3 is made up of 14 amino acids. With 2 bases clipped from V and 2 bases from J, the junction kept 4 bases outside the gene matches.

Details on this clonotype: Compared with germline, one end of the junction differs, possibly owing to a read error. The rearrangement joins TRBV5-1 to TRBJ2-6; TRBD1 matches 8 bases. The CDR3 loop spans 18 amino acids. Germline CDR1 and CDR2: SGHRS and YFSETQ. The CDR3 reads CASSPGTGSTPGVNVLTF. In DNA, the CDR3 is TGCGCCAGCAGCCCCGGGACAGGATCAACTCCCGGGGTCAACGTCCTGACTTTC.

Ten or more counts support this clonotype. This chain uses TRBV4-2 with TRBJ2-7; 9 nucleotides line up with TRBD2. Germline V CDR1 and CDR2: LGHNA, YNFKEQ. CDR3 length equals 18 residues. V dropped 3 bases and J dropped 6; count of bases not matched to a gene: 18. For the CDR3, the DNA is TGTGCCAGCAGCCAGACGGGGAGTAGCGGGAGCCTCCTGGGCGAGCAGTACTTC. Translated, it gives CASSQTGSSGSLLGEQYF.

A remark on this clonotype: This may stem from a read error, because a much larger clone lies one nucleotide away. The V call is TRBV20-1, the J call TRBJ2-7, with 7 bases identical to TRBD1. V lost 5 bases, J lost 0 bases, and 4 bases stayed unmatched. CDR1 and CDR2 from the germline V gene are DFQATT and SNEGSKA (reference sequence). The CDR3 has 13 amino acids. The CDR3, as DNA: TGCAGTGCTGGGGACAGCGACTCCTACGAGCAGTACTTC. Translated, it gives CSAGDSDSYEQYF.

At least ten counts were recorded for this clonotype. The chain has TRBV20-1 and TRBJ2-1, with 11 bases aligning to TRBD2. CDR1 is DFQATT and CDR2 is SNEGSKA in the germline V gene (reference sequence). V trimming: 0 bases; J trimming: 7 bases; junction bases outside the gene matches: 14. There are 18 residues in the CDR3. CDR3 nucleotide sequence: TGCAGTGCTAGAGACGAGGGCGCTAGCGGGGGGTCGTGGAATGAGCAGTTCTTC. Translated: CSARDEGASGGSWNEQFF.

This clonotype was seen ten or more times. The chain links TRBV7-9 to TRBJ2-5; possible D gene TRBD2, 5 bases. Deletions cut 5 bases from V and 3 bases from J, with 22 bases between. The germline V gene encodes CDR1 SEHNR and CDR2 FQNEAQ (reference sequence). The CDR3 length is 17 residues. CDR3 sequence (DNA): TGTGCCAGCAGCCGATTGGCGGGCGTTATCTTTGAAGAGACCCAGTACTTC. It specifies CASSRLAGVIFEETQYF. The variable domain in full, completed from reference TRBV7-9 and TRBJ2-5, reads DTGVSQNPRHKITKRGQNVTFRCDPISEHNRLYWYRQTLGQGPEFLTYFQNEAQLEKSRLLSDRFSAERPKGSFSTLEIQRTEQGDSAMYLCASSRLAGVIFEETQYFGPGTRLLVL.